Each of the 27 T cell receptor beta chains below was sequenced from the same sample in a study of T-cell reconstitution after alpha-beta-depleted transplantation in children. Researchers prepared the TCRbeta library using unique molecular identifiers, the study reports. MiXCR, run by TCRdb on the PCR reads, gives a single entry per CDR3 protein. The data contain 500,000 to 750,000 distinct CDR3 sequences, roughly 13% of them singletons. The sequencing here drew on PBMCs, mostly from graft donor cells, taken 360 days after TCRalphabeta/CD19-depleted stem cell transplant. The receptors shown here come from a male patient younger than 18 who had a stem cell transplant for acute myeloid leukemia, so the T cells may come from the graft donor.

This clonotype was recorded many times. The chain joins TRBV6-1 to TRBJ2-2; 7 bases map to TRBD1. Germline V gene lookup returns CDR1 MNHNS and CDR2 SASEGT. The J segment lost 4 bases and the V segment lost 8 bases, leaving 10 bases of the junction unmatched. The CDR3 consists of 15 residues. CDR3 nucleotide sequence: TGTGCCAGCTCCTGGGGTACAGGGGTCACCGGGGAGCTGTTTTTT. The encoded protein is CASSWGTGVTGELFF.

This clonotype was detected ten times or more. The chain uses TRBV20-1 and TRBJ2-5; TRBD2 might be the D (6 bases). The germline CDR1 and CDR2 sequences are DFQATT and SNEGSKA (reference sequence). V lost 4 bases to trimming and J lost 1 base, with 13 bases between them. CDR3 length: 14 residues. The CDR3 nucleotides are TGCAGTGCTACCAGACTAGAATTCCAAGAGACCCAGTACTTC. Translation gives CSATRLEFQETQYF.

This clonotype was recorded many times. The chain joins TRBV7-3 to TRBJ2-3; 7 bases are shared with TRBD1. The junction had 5 bases not matched to a gene; V was cut back by 6 bases and J by 2 bases. Looked up from germline, CDR1 is SGHTA and CDR2 is FQGTGA. The CDR3 is made up of 14 amino acids. CDR3 bases: TGTGCCAGCAGGTGGGACAGCTACACAGATACGCAGTATTTT. Translating it yields CASRWDSYTDTQYF.

V usage is TRBV18 and J usage is TRBJ2-7; a weak D match, TRBD2 (6 bases). This CDR3 has 14 amino acids. V lost 2 bases and J lost 2, with 10 bases in between. Per germline, CDR1 KGHSH and CDR2 LQKENI. The CDR3 sequence: CASSPGGNTYEQYF. CDR3 bases: TGTGCCAGCTCACCAGGAGGGAACACCTACGAGCAGTACTTC.

V and J are TRBV4-2 and TRBJ2-1, with unresolved D. This CDR3 has 15 amino acids. The V gene lost 6 bases and the J gene lost 7 bases, with 19 bases spanning the gap. The germline V gene has CDR1 LGHNA and CDR2 YNFKEQ. CDR3 in amino acids: CASSRLLGSKNEQFF. Written as DNA, the CDR3 is TGTGCCAGCAGTCGTCTCCTGGGGTCCAAAAATGAGCAGTTCTTC.

The chain couples TRBV7-9 to TRBJ2-1; 9 positions agree with TRBD2. The germline V gene encodes CDR1 SEHNR and CDR2 FQNEAQ (reference sequence). CDR3 length: 14 amino acids. The V gene end was trimmed by 8 bases and the J gene end by 7 bases; junction bases not matched to a gene: 9. Written as DNA, the CDR3 is TGTGCCAGCCTACTTAGCGGGAGTTCAAATGAGCAGTTCTTC. As protein: CASLLSGSSNEQFF.

The chain recombines TRBV30 with TRBJ1-1; D remains ambiguous. CDR3 length: 13 amino acids. V was trimmed by 4 bases and J by 9 bases, leaving 18 bases between them. Germline CDR1 GTSNPN, CDR2 SVGIG (reference sequence). The CDR3 nucleotides read TGTGCCTGGACGTCCCAAGGGAGTCGTCAAGCTTTCTTT. Its translation is CAWTSQGSRQAFF. The variable domain in full, completed from reference TRBV30 and TRBJ1-1, reads SQTIHQWPATLVQPVGSPLSLECTVEGTSNPNLYWYRQAAGRGLQLLFYSVGIGQISSEVPQNLSASRPQDRQFILSSKKLLLSDSGFYLCAWTSQGSRQAFFGQGTRLTVV.

In this sample, this clonotype turned up many times. V is TRBV5-1 and J is TRBJ2-3; no reliable D call. The CDR3 runs to 13 residues. Germline V gene lookup returns CDR1 SGHRS and CDR2 YFSETQ. V gave up 0 bases and J gave up 2 bases, with 4 bases separating them. The CDR3 coding sequence is TGCGCCAGCAGCTTGGTGATCACAGATACGCAGTATTTT. This gives the protein CASSLVITDTQYF.

This sequence joins TRBV20-1 and TRBJ2-7; TRBD1 or TRBD2 may be the D gene (5 bases each). The germline V gene has CDR1 DFQATT and CDR2 SNEGSKA (reference sequence). V dropped 8 bases and J dropped 7 bases, with 18 bases sitting between them. CDR3 length equals 12 residues. The CDR3 spells CSPQGAWGEQYF. The CDR3 DNA sequence: TGCAGTCCCCAGGGAGCTTGGGGAGAGCAGTACTTC.

This clonotype turned up a few times. This chain links TRBV24-1 with TRBJ2-3; 8 bases are a match to TRBD1. J lost 5 bases, V lost 0 bases, and 6 bases had no gene match. The CDR3 is 16 amino acids. Germline assignment: CDR1 KGHDR and CDR2 SFDVKD. In DNA, the CDR3 is TGTGCCACCAGTGATTTGGGAGACAGGGGCGTAGATACGCAGTATTTT. Protein: CATSDLGDRGVDTQYF.

This clonotype was detected only a few times. A read error may account for a junction end that differs from germline. The genes are TRBV7-7 and TRBJ2-3, with a weak D call TRBD2 (5 bases). The CDR3 contains 16 residues. The germline CDR1 and CDR2 sequences are SSHAT and FNYEAQ (reference sequence). The CDR3 loop is CASSLGSGSSTDTQYF. DNA of the CDR3: TGTGCTAGCAGCTTAGGCAGCGGCTCTAGCACAGATACGCAGTATTTT.

This clonotype was counted between two and nine times. This chain links TRBV7-4 with TRBJ2-7; 9 bases are a match to TRBD1. With V trimmed by 0 bases and J by 4 bases, 7 bases remained unmatched. The CDR3 covers 16 residues. Germline V gene lookup returns CDR1 SGHVT and CDR2 SQSDAQ. CDR3 nucleotide sequence: TGTGCCAGCAGCTTAGCATCGGGACAGGGAAGATACGAGCAGTACTTC. This sequence encodes CASSLASGQGRYEQYF.

The genes are TRBV28 and TRBJ2-5, with D possibly being TRBD1 or TRBD2 (6 bases each). Germline lookup yields CDR1 MDHEN and CDR2 SYDVKM. The germline V and J ends were trimmed by 6 bases and 7 bases, with 21 bases remaining between them. CDR3 length: 15 amino acids. CDR3 bases: TGTGCCAGCAGCCCAAGGGGGGTAGCCAAAGGGACCCAGTACTTC. Its protein is CASSPRGVAKGTQYF.

This clonotype was counted between two and nine times. The rearrangement joins TRBV4-3 to TRBJ2-3; TRBD2 matches 12 bases. Germline CDR1 and CDR2: LGHNA and YSLEER. CDR3 length: 17 residues. Trimming cost V 0 bases and J 5 bases; bases outside gene matches: 6. This chain's CDR3 is CASSQDPSGRAKDTQYF. The DNA of the CDR3 is TGCGCCAGCAGCCAAGACCCTAGCGGGAGGGCCAAAGATACGCAGTATTTT.

This clonotype was seen repeatedly, ten times or more. This rearrangement joins TRBV7-6 to TRBJ2-2; D possibly corresponds to TRBD2 (5 bases). The germline gives CDR1 SGHVS, CDR2 FNYEAQ. Trimming shortened V by 5 bases and J by 6 bases, and 22 bases separated the two germline ends. This CDR3 has 17 amino acids. The CDR3 nucleotides read TGTGCCAGCAGCCTGATCACAGACGGGGTTCGGGCCGGGGAGCTGTTTTTT. The encoded protein is CASSLITDGVRAGELFF. The whole variable domain, remainder taken from reference TRBV7-6 and TRBJ2-2, is GAGVSQSPRYKVTKRGQDVALRCDPISGHVSLYWYRQALGQGPEFLTYFNYEAQQDKSGLPNDRFSAERPEGSISTLTIQRTEQRDSAMYRCASSLITDGVRAGELFFGEGSRLTVL.

This chain links TRBV2 with TRBJ2-5; D possibly corresponds to TRBD2 (5 bases). Trimming cost V 2 bases and J 1 base, with 8 bases left between them. CDR1 SNHLY and CDR2 FYNNEI come from the germline V gene. CDR3 size: 14 residues. The CDR3: CASSEIRGQETQYF. The CDR3 bases are TGTGCCAGCAGTGAAATTCGGGGCCAAGAGACCCAGTACTTC. Together with reference TRBV2 and TRBJ2-5, the CDR3 gives the full variable domain: EPEVTQTPSHQVTQMGQEVILRCVPISNHLYFYWYRQILGQKVEFLVSFYNNEISEKSEIFDDQFSVERPDGSNFTLKIRSTKLEDSAMYFCASSEIRGQETQYFGPGTRLLVL.

The table lists this clonotype with a few counts. V gene TRBV15 combines with J gene TRBJ2-3, with 13 bases identical to TRBD2. Germline-derived CDR1 and CDR2 are LNHNV and YYDKDF (reference sequence). The CDR3 length is 19 residues. The ends lost 1 base at V and 3 bases at J; junction bases unmatched: 10. CDR3: CATSRGRTSGSLRTDTQYF. The CDR3 DNA reads as TGTGCCACCAGCAGAGGTCGGACTAGCGGGAGTCTTCGGACAGATACGCAGTATTTT. Complete variable domain (other parts from reference TRBV15 and TRBJ2-3): DAMVIQNPRYQVTQFGKPVTLSCSQTLNHNVMYWYQQKSSQAPKLLFHYYDKDFNNEADTPDNFQSRRPNTSFCFLDIRSPGLGDTAMYLCATSRGRTSGSLRTDTQYFGPGTRLTVL.

Only a few counts were recorded for this clonotype. This chain connects TRBV20-1 to TRBJ2-3; 7 nucleotides agree with TRBD2. Germline CDR1 is DFQATT and CDR2 is SNEGSKA (reference sequence). The CDR3 consists of 15 residues. The J segment lost 9 bases and the V segment lost 3 bases, leaving 15 bases of the junction unmatched. CDR3 sequence: CSASPSGGGLYTQYF. CDR3 sequence (DNA): TGCAGTGCTAGCCCTAGCGGAGGCGGGTTATACACGCAGTATTTT.

This sequence joins TRBV28 and TRBJ1-5; D is possibly TRBD1 (6 bases). The V gene's germline CDR1 is MDHEN and CDR2 SYDVKM. The germline V and J ends were trimmed by 11 bases and 3 bases, with 17 bases remaining between them. CDR3 length equals 14 residues. The CDR3 DNA follows: TGTGCCGCAATCCGGGACACATTCAATCAGCCCCAGCATTTT. Translating gives CAAIRDTFNQPQHF.

The V gene is TRBV28, the J gene TRBJ2-7; TRBD2 matches at 11 bases. Germline-derived CDR1 and CDR2 are MDHEN and SYDVKM. The CDR3 has 19 amino acids. V lost 4 bases and J lost 0; bases outside the gene matches: 14. In DNA, the CDR3 is TGTGCCAGCAGTTCATCACTAGCGGGAACTAGCGGGAGCTCCTACGAGCAGTACTTC. Encoded protein: CASSSSLAGTSGSSYEQYF.

This clonotype was found a few times. The genes are TRBV6-4 and TRBJ2-1, with 8 bases matching TRBD1. In germline, CDR1 is MRHNA, CDR2 SNTAGT. Trimming took 0 bases from V and 4 from J; bases not matched to a gene: 17. The CDR3 has 20 residues. CDR3 nucleotide sequence: TGTGCCAGCAGTGACTCGGGTTCTAAAATGGACAGGGAACATTACAATGAGCAGTTCTTC. This translates into CASSDSGSKMDREHYNEQFF.

In this sample, this clonotype turned up many times. The genes are TRBV29-1 and TRBJ2-3, with D possibly TRBD1 on 5 matching bases. V was cut by 5 bases and J by 4 bases, with 19 bases left in between. This CDR3 is built from 15 residues. Germline CDR1 is SQVTM and CDR2 is ANQGSEA. In DNA, the CDR3 is TGCAGCGTTACGAGACCGACCTCACAGGCAGATACGCAGTATTTT. Translating it yields CSVTRPTSQADTQYF.

This chain joins TRBV7-2 and TRBJ2-3; 8 nucleotides agree with TRBD2. The germline CDR1 and CDR2 sequences are SGHTA and FQGNSA. CDR3 length equals 15 residues. V was pared by 5 bases and J by 3 bases, with 7 bases of the junction left unmatched. The CDR3 DNA is TGTGCCAGCAGCCGGACTAGCCTAGATACAGATACGCAGTATTTT. Protein product: CASSRTSLDTDTQYF.

This clonotype was picked up many times. This chain uses TRBV12-3 or TRBV12-4 with TRBJ2-7; 7 nucleotides align to TRBD2. V was pared by 7 bases and J by 2 bases, with 11 bases of the junction left unmatched. The CDR3 contains 15 residues. DNA for the CDR3: TGTGCCAGCACCTCCGGGACTATGACGACCTACGAGCAGTACTTC. Translating gives CASTSGTMTTYEQYF.

The chain links TRBV5-6 to TRBJ2-2, with D perhaps TRBD1 or TRBD2 (7 bases each). The CDR3 contains 16 residues. Germline CDR1 and CDR2: SGHDT and YYEEEE. Trimming took off 2 bases at V and 12 bases at J, with 23 bases between the two ends. In nucleotides, the CDR3 is TGTGCCAGCAGCTTCCGGACAGGTGTTGGCGGGGGAAAGCTGTTTTTT. Translating it yields CASSFRTGVGGGKLFF.

The rearrangement uses TRBV10-3 and TRBJ2-5, with 9 bases fitting TRBD1. The length of the CDR3 is 13 residues. CDR1 and CDR2 from the germline V gene are ENHRY and SYGVKD. Trimming at V came to 5 bases and at J to 5 bases, leaving 3 bases not matched to a gene. DNA of the CDR3: TGTGCCATCAGTCCGGGACAGGGTGAGACCCAGTACTTC. Protein product: CAISPGQGETQYF.

The table lists this clonotype with a few counts. The chain uses TRBV24-1 and TRBJ2-7, with a possible D match to TRBD2 (6 bases). Trimming pared 5 bases from V and 7 bases from J, leaving 23 bases between. CDR1 is KGHDR, CDR2 SFDVKD, per germline. This CDR3 region has 16 residues. CDR3 DNA: TGTGCCACCAGTGGCCGGTCGGGAGCCCAACTAGAGGAGCAGTACTTC. As protein: CATSGRSGAQLEEQYF.